Presented here are 5 T cell receptor beta chains from one specimen sequenced in a study of T cell repertoires in cytomegalovirus infection. TCRdb re-analysed the reads in MiXCR, keeping a single row per CDR3 protein. Among about a million distinct CDR3 sequences listed, more than 25% were seen once. Antigens for these TCRs are unknown. This specimen consisted of cultured CD8+ T cells from PBMCs, obtained from culture after CMV antigen stimulation. All receptors derive from a human donor in good health (CMV status not recorded). Some clones in this sample may be carry-over from other donors' samples.

This clonotype has a handful of counts. V usage is TRBV6-6 and J usage is TRBJ1-1; possible D gene TRBD1, 5 bases. The V gene's germline CDR1 is MNHNY and CDR2 SVGAGI (reference sequence). V lost 2 bases, J lost 3 bases, and 16 bases lay in between. The CDR3 sequence is 16 residues long. CDR3 in amino acids: CASSYLFGAKDTEAFF. CDR3 DNA sequence: TGTGCCAGCAGTTACCTCTTCGGGGCAAAGGACACTGAAGCTTTCTTT.

This chain connects TRBV27 to TRBJ1-1, with D uncertain. The germline CDR1 and CDR2 sequences are MNHEY and SMNVEV (reference sequence). The germline V and J ends were trimmed by 3 bases and 4 bases, with 12 bases remaining between them. There are 14 residues in the CDR3. The CDR3 sequence: CASSFNWVGTEAFF. The CDR3 DNA is TGTGCCAGCAGTTTTAATTGGGTCGGCACTGAAGCTTTCTTT.

This clonotype has just a few counts. The chain has TRBV15 and TRBJ2-5; a weak D match, TRBD2 (6 bases). The germline V and J ends were trimmed by 8 bases and 0 bases, with 16 bases remaining between them. The CDR3 length is 15 residues. The germline CDR1 and CDR2 sequences are LNHNV and YYDKDF (reference sequence). The CDR3: CATDPGTQYQETQYF. In nucleotides, the CDR3 is TGTGCCACCGACCCGGGGACTCAGTACCAAGAGACCCAGTACTTC.

To note about this clonotype: Just one base apart from a much larger clone, this may be a read error. The conserved phenylalanine or tryptophan normally closing the CDR3 is absent here, so this likely arose from a read error. The chain links TRBV11-2 to TRBJ1-4, with TRBD1 identical over 7 bases. CDR1 and CDR2 (germline): SGHAT, FQNNGV. The CDR3 consists of 15 residues. J was trimmed by 2 bases and V by 5 bases; bases with no gene match: 5. DNA of the CDR3: TGTGCCAGCAGCGAATCGACAGGGACTAATGAAAAACTGTTTTCT. This gives the protein CASSESTGTNEKLFS.

This clonotype was seen at least ten times. This chain connects TRBV7-2 to TRBJ2-5; possible D gene TRBD2, 6 bases. V lost 5 bases to trimming and J lost 1 base, with 17 bases between them. This CDR3 contains 16 residues. Germline CDR1 and CDR2: SGHTA and FQGNSA. The CDR3 DNA reads TGTGCCAGCAGCAAACCGATAGCGGAAGTCCAAGAGACCCAGTACTTC. Its protein product is CASSKPIAEVQETQYF.